The 11 T cell receptor beta chains in this list originate from one sample, sequenced in a study of blood T cell repertoires in COVID-19. Profiling relied on immunoSEQ multiplex PCR, and the TCRdb table lists in-frame clones only, not all of them. This sample has under 150,000 clones, with around nine tenths found just once. The source material was peripheral blood. The origin of the receptors is a man aged 55 to 69 with COVID-19, enrolled during active disease.

This chain joins TRBV7-2 and TRBJ2-7; D may be TRBD2 (6 bases). CDR1 is SGHTA, CDR2 FQGNSA, per germline. This CDR3 is 15 amino acids long. The V end lost 5 bases, the J end lost 6 bases, and 20 bases lay between the germline ends. CDR3 coding DNA: TGTGCCAGCAGCCCCGGCCGGGAGATATCTCGCGAGCAGTACTTC. This sequence encodes CASSPGREISREQYF. The variable domain in full, with the rest retrieved from reference TRBV7-2 and TRBJ2-7, is GAGVSQSPSNKVTEKGKDVELRCDPISGHTALYWYRQSLGQGLEFLIYFQGNSAPDKSGLPSDRFSAERTGGSVSTLTIQRTQQEDSAVYLCASSPGREISREQYFGPGTRLTVT.

The chain is built from TRBV11-2 and TRBJ1-1; D remains unclear. V was shortened by 0 bases and J by 5 bases, with 10 bases between the two germline ends. Looked up from germline, CDR1 is SGHAT and CDR2 is FQNNGV. This CDR3 comprises 14 residues. The CDR3 DNA sequence: TGTGCCAGCAGCTTAGATTTGGGGAGGACTGAAGCTTTCTTT. Translated, it gives CASSLDLGRTEAFF.

This clone was seen once. This rearrangement joins TRBV2 to TRBJ1-5, with D tentatively TRBD1 (6 bases). Trimming removed 7 bases at V and 5 bases at J, with 12 bases between. Looked up from germline, CDR1 is SNHLY and CDR2 is FYNNEI. CDR3 length equals 13 residues. The CDR3 region is CASTLGGYQPQHF. CDR3 nucleotide sequence: TGTGCCAGCACCCTAGGGGGTTATCAGCCCCAGCATTTT.

The chain carries TRBV10-3 and TRBJ2-5, with D perhaps TRBD2 (5 bases). V was pared by 2 bases and J by 7 bases, with 5 bases between. Germline V gene lookup returns CDR1 ENHRY and CDR2 SYGVKD. The CDR3 sequence is 11 residues long. For the CDR3, the DNA is TGTGCCATCAGTGAGAGCGGGACCCAGTACTTC. Translating gives CAISESGTQYF.

This rearrangement joins TRBV4-2 to TRBJ2-2, with TRBD2 identical over 9 bases. CDR3 length equals 14 residues. V lost 4 bases, J lost 4 bases, and 1 base stayed unmatched. Germline CDR1 LGHNA, CDR2 YNFKEQ. Here the CDR3 DNA reads TGTGCCAGCAGCCTAGCGGGAGTCACCGGGGAGCTGTTTTTT. It is translated as CASSLAGVTGELFF.

The V and J genes are TRBV9 and TRBJ2-2; 8 bases line up with TRBD1. CDR1 SGDLS and CDR2 YYNGEE come from the germline V gene. With 0 bases clipped from V and 5 bases from J, the junction kept 3 bases outside the gene matches. CDR3 length: 15 residues. The CDR3, as DNA: TGTGCCAGCAGCGTAGATGGACAGGGAACCGGGGAGCTGTTTTTT. Translated, it gives CASSVDGQGTGELFF.

J is TRBJ2-7 and V is TRBV12-3 or TRBV12-4, with 7 bases identical to TRBD2. The J segment lost 4 bases and the V segment lost 8 bases, leaving 5 bases of the junction unmatched. The CDR3 runs 12 residues. Here the CDR3 DNA reads TGTGCCAGCCGGCGGGAGAGGTACGAGCAGTACTTC. Its protein product is CASRRERYEQYF.

The V gene is TRBV6-5, the J gene TRBJ2-1; unclear D gene. This CDR3 region has 15 residues. Between the trimmed V and J ends, which lost 2 bases and 1 base, there was a span of 9 bases. Germline CDR1 MNHEY, CDR2 SVGAGI. The CDR3 protein is CASSYVTGSYNEQFF. The CDR3 DNA follows: TGTGCCAGCAGTTACGTCACGGGTTCCTACAATGAGCAGTTCTTC.

The chain has TRBV20-1 and TRBJ2-1; D may be TRBD2 (5 bases). Germline V gene lookup returns CDR1 DFQATT and CDR2 SNEGSKA (reference sequence). The CDR3 sequence is 11 residues long. V gave up 3 bases and J gave up 9 bases, with 9 bases separating them. The CDR3 sequence: CSARAGGEQFF. For the CDR3, the DNA is TGCAGTGCTAGGGCTGGAGGTGAGCAGTTCTTC.

A single count supports this clone. The gene calls are TRBV9 and TRBJ2-2; 9 nucleotides match TRBD2. The germline gives CDR1 SGDLS, CDR2 YYNGEE. The CDR3 length is 16 residues. With V trimmed by 2 bases and J by 2 bases, 4 bases remained unmatched. The CDR3 region has the DNA TGTGCCAGCAGCGTCCGACTAGCGGCTAACACCGGGGAGCTGTTTTTT. It is translated as CASSVRLAANTGELFF. The full variable domain, its missing parts supplied by reference TRBV9 and TRBJ2-2, is DSGVTQTPKHLITATGQRVTLRCSPRSGDLSVYWYQQSLDQGLQFLIQYYNGEERAKGNILERFSAQQFPDLHSELNLSSLELGDSALYFCASSVRLAANTGELFFGEGSRLTVL.

This rearrangement joins TRBV2 to TRBJ2-2, with D tentatively TRBD2 (6 bases). CDR3 length equals 16 residues. Trimming took off 6 bases at V and 3 bases at J, with 17 bases between the two ends. The germline gives CDR1 SNHLY, CDR2 FYNNEI. The CDR3 reads CASSKTSPGDTGELFF. Written as DNA, the CDR3 is TGTGCCAGCAGCAAGACTAGTCCGGGGGACACCGGGGAGCTGTTTTTT.